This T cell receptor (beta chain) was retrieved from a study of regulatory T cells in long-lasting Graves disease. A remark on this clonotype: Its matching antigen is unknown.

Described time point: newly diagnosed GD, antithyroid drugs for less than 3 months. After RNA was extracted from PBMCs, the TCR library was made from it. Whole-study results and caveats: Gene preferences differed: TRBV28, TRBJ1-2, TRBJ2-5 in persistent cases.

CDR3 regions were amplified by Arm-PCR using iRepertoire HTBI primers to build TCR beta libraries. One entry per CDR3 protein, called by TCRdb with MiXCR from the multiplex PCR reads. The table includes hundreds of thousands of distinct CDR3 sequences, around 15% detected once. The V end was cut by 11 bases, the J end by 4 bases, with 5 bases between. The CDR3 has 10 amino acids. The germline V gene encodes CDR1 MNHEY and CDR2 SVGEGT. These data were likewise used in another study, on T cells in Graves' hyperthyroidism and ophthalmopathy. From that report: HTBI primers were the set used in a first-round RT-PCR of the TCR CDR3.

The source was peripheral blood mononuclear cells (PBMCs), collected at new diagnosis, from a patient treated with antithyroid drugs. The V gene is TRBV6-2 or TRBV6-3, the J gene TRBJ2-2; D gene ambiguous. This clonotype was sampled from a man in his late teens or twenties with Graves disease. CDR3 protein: CAAGTGELFF. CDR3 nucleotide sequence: TGTGCCGCCGGCACCGGGGAGCTGTTTTTT.